These 10 T cell receptor beta chains were sequenced from one sample in a study of blood T cell repertoires in COVID-19. The assay was immunoSEQ multiplex PCR, and TCRdb's table has in-frame clones only and misses some. The sample consists of 100,000 to 150,000 clones, over 75% of them appearing once. The specimen sequenced was peripheral blood. The source of these receptors is an elderly woman with acute or convalescent COVID-19.

The chain is built from TRBV28 and TRBJ1-2; D gene unclear. The V end lost 6 bases, the J end lost 8 bases, and 10 bases lay between the germline ends. Per germline, CDR1 MDHEN and CDR2 SYDVKM. The CDR3 is 11 amino acids. The CDR3 bases are TGTGCCAGCAGAGCCCAGGCGGGCTACACCTTC. Protein sequence: CASRAQAGYTF.

The J gene is TRBJ2-3, the V gene TRBV2, with 8 bases aligning to TRBD2. The germline gives CDR1 SNHLY, CDR2 FYNNEI. This CDR3 has 15 amino acids. Trimming took 4 bases from V and 1 from J; bases not matched to a gene: 4. CDR3 sequence (DNA): TGTGCCAGCAGTGCGCGGGGGGACGGCACAGATACGCAGTATTTT. This codes for CASSARGDGTDTQYF.

This chain's CDR3 is CASSQDWASGTRNEQFF. The DNA for the CDR3 is TGTGCCAGCAGCCAAGATTGGGCTAGCGGGACAAGGAATGAGCAGTTCTTC. The chain carries TRBV4-2 and TRBJ2-1, with TRBD2 identical over 9 bases. This CDR3 spans 17 amino acids. Germline CDR1 reads LGHNA; CDR2 reads YNFKEQ. The J segment lost 7 bases and the V segment lost 0 bases, leaving 10 bases of the junction unmatched.

The genes are TRBV18 and TRBJ1-1, with D possibly being TRBD1 (5 bases). The CDR3 is made up of 14 amino acids. Between the trimmed V and J ends, which lost 3 bases and 1 base, there was a span of 9 bases. CDR1 and CDR2 from the germline V gene are KGHSH and LQKENI. Written as DNA, the CDR3 is TGTGCCAGCTCACCGTCAGGGAAGAACACTGAAGCTTTCTTT. Its protein is CASSPSGKNTEAFF.

In this sample, this clone turned up once. V and J are TRBV6-5 and TRBJ1-5; possible D gene TRBD1, 6 bases. CDR1 and CDR2 from the germline V gene are MNHEY and SVGAGI. The CDR3 runs 13 residues. The V and J ends lost 4 bases and 6 bases respectively, with 10 bases between them. CDR3 residues: CASSLGARQPQHF. The CDR3 region has the DNA TGTGCCAGCAGTTTGGGGGCGCGTCAGCCCCAGCATTTT.

The chain employs TRBV12-2 and TRBJ1-5. TRBV12-2 corresponds to a pseudogene. The CDR3 runs to 15 residues. The CDR3 loop is CASRLLFGDNQPQHF. The CDR3, as DNA: TGTGCAAGTCGCTTATTGTTCGGAGATAATCAGCCCCAGCATTTT.

V and J are TRBV4-2 and TRBJ2-2, with D maybe TRBD1 (6 bases). Germline-derived CDR1 and CDR2 are LGHNA and YNFKEQ. The germline V and J ends were trimmed by 0 bases and 2 bases, with 22 bases remaining between them. This CDR3 region has 20 residues. CDR3 region: CASSQERYRYRDRNTGELFF. The CDR3 DNA reads as TGTGCCAGCAGCCAAGAACGGTATAGGTACAGGGATAGAAACACCGGGGAGCTGTTTTTT.

The genes are TRBV10-3 and TRBJ2-1, with D possibly TRBD2 on 6 matching bases. The CDR3 runs 15 residues. Germline V gene data show CDR1 as ENHRY and CDR2 as SYGVKD. The V end lost 2 bases, the J end lost 9 bases, and 17 bases lay between the germline ends. CDR3 in amino acids: CAISEGGKIRSEQFF. In nucleotides, the CDR3 is TGTGCCATCAGTGAGGGAGGGAAGATCCGCAGTGAGCAGTTCTTC.

The genes are TRBV7-2 and TRBJ2-7; 10 positions match TRBD2. The ends lost 3 bases at V and 2 bases at J; junction bases unmatched: 7. CDR1 SGHTA and CDR2 FQGNSA come from the germline V gene. The CDR3 contains 16 residues. The CDR3 DNA is TGTGCCAGCAGCTTTCCTAGCGGGGGCCTACCCTACGAGCAGTACTTC. As protein: CASSFPSGGLPYEQYF.

The chain is built from TRBV10-1 and TRBJ1-1; TRBD1 might be the D (6 bases). The CDR3 is made up of 15 amino acids. Trimming took 3 bases from V and 7 from J, leaving 18 bases between them. The germline V gene has CDR1 WNHNN and CDR2 SYGVQD (reference sequence). The CDR3: CASSDRNRVRFEAFF. The CDR3 nucleotides are TGCGCCAGCAGTGATAGGAACAGGGTACGATTTGAAGCTTTCTTT.